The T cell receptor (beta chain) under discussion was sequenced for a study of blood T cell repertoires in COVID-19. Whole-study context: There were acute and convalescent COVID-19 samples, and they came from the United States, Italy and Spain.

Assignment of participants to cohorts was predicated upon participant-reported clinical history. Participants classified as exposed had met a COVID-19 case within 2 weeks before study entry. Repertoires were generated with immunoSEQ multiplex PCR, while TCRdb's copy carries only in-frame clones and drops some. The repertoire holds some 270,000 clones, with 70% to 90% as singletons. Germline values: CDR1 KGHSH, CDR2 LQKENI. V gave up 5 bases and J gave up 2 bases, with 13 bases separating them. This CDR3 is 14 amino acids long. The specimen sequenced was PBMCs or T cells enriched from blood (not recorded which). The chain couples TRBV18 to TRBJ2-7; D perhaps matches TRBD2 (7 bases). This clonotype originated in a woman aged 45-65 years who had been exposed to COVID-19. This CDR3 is CASSSRGGPYEQYF. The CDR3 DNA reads TGTGCCAGCTCATCAAGGGGGGGACCCTACGAGCAGTACTTC.